Below, 18 T cell receptor beta chains from the same sample are listed, as sequenced in a study of Ad26.COV2.S vaccination and SARS-CoV-2 variants. Assay: immunoSEQ multiplex PCR; the TCRdb copy retains only in-frame clones and omits some. The sample shows about 350,000 clones, roughly nine tenths of them seen only once. The sequenced sample was peripheral blood, obtained after recovery from COVID-19. The receptors stem from a human donor who had recovered from COVID-19.

The V gene is TRBV9, the J gene TRBJ1-5; maybe TRBD1 (5 bases). This CDR3 region has 16 residues. The V end lost 2 bases, the J end lost 2 bases, and 14 bases lay between the germline ends. In germline, CDR1 is SGDLS, CDR2 YYNGEE. This CDR3 is CASSVDEGAGNQPQHF. The DNA of the CDR3 is TGTGCCAGCAGCGTGGATGAAGGGGCTGGCAATCAGCCCCAGCATTTT.

V gene TRBV7-2 combines with J gene TRBJ2-7; 9 nucleotides align to TRBD2. V trimming: 4 bases; J trimming: 3 bases; junction bases outside the gene matches: 13. The CDR3 totals 17 residues. Per germline, CDR1 SGHTA and CDR2 FQGNSA. The CDR3 DNA sequence: TGTGCCAGCAGCTCGTGGACTAGCGCCAGAAAGGGCTACGAGCAGTACTTC. Translated, it gives CASSSWTSARKGYEQYF.

The V gene is TRBV12-3 or TRBV12-4, the J gene TRBJ1-1, with 7 bases identical to TRBD1. The CDR3 contains 13 residues. V gave up 9 bases and J gave up 3 bases; unmatched junction bases: 7. The CDR3 sequence: CASYRGWDTEAFF. The CDR3 DNA is TGTGCCAGTTACAGGGGATGGGACACTGAAGCTTTCTTT.

The V gene is TRBV12-5, the J gene TRBJ1-5, with 7 bases identical to TRBD1. Germline CDR1 LGHNT, CDR2 FRNRAP. The length of the CDR3 is 16 residues. The ends lost 5 bases at V and 2 bases at J; junction bases unmatched: 9. CDR3 coding DNA: TGTGCTAGTGGTCTAACAGGGGAAGGAGGCAATCAGCCCCAGCATTTT. Translated: CASGLTGEGGNQPQHF.

The chain links TRBV19 to TRBJ2-3, with D unresolved. The CDR3 runs to 13 residues. V was pared by 6 bases and J by 3 bases, with 10 bases between. Germline V gene lookup returns CDR1 LNHDA and CDR2 SQIVND (reference sequence). The CDR3, as DNA: TGTGCCAGTAGCCAAAGGCCGACAGATACGCAGTATTTT. It codes for CASSQRPTDTQYF.

In this sample, this clone turned up once. The chain recombines TRBV13 with TRBJ1-1, with no clear D. V gave up 5 bases and J gave up 2 bases, with 6 bases separating them. The germline V gene encodes CDR1 PRHDT and CDR2 FYEKMQ (reference sequence). The CDR3 has 12 residues. CDR3 nucleotides: TGTGCCAGCAGCATAACCAACACTGAAGCTTTCTTT. Translated: CASSITNTEAFF.

Only one count was recorded for this clone. The rearrangement uses TRBV12-5 and TRBJ2-5, with D possibly being TRBD1 (6 bases). The germline gives CDR1 LGHNT, CDR2 FRNRAP. The V end was cut by 4 bases, the J end by 5 bases, with 23 bases between. CDR3 length equals 17 residues. CDR3 bases: TGTGCTAGTGGTTCCTCAGGGGATTACTTACCGAAGGAGACCCAGTACTTC. Amino acid sequence: CASGSSGDYLPKETQYF.

This rearrangement joins TRBV5-6 to TRBJ1-1; 7 bases map to TRBD1. The V gene end was trimmed by 0 bases and the J gene end by 3 bases; junction bases not matched to a gene: 8. CDR3 length: 16 residues. The germline CDR1 and CDR2 sequences are SGHDT and YYEEEE. The CDR3 nucleotides read TGTGCCAGCAGCTTGGGGGGCAGGGGGGCCGACACTGAAGCTTTCTTT. As protein: CASSLGGRGADTEAFF.

This sequence joins TRBV6-6 and TRBJ2-7, with TRBD2 identical over 7 bases. The CDR3 is 15 amino acids. The germline CDR1 and CDR2 sequences are MNHNY and SVGAGI (reference sequence). Trimming at V came to 0 bases and at J to 5 bases, leaving 7 bases not matched to a gene. For the CDR3, the DNA is TGTGCCAGCAGTTACTCGATTAGGACTAGGGACGAGCAGTACTTC. Translated: CASSYSIRTRDEQYF.

This clone was recorded only once. The chain combines TRBV29-1 with TRBJ2-2, with D uncertain. The germline V gene has CDR1 SQVTM and CDR2 ANQGSEA. This CDR3 is 12 amino acids long. Trimming shortened V by 2 bases and J by 6 bases, and 7 bases separated the two germline ends. CDR3 DNA: TGCAGCGTTGAATGGGAAGCCGGGGAGCTGTTTTTT. Translated: CSVEWEAGELFF.

The genes are TRBV6-5 and TRBJ1-4; no clear D. Trimming cost V 2 bases and J 8 bases, with 12 bases left between them. The CDR3 loop spans 14 amino acids. The germline CDR1 and CDR2 sequences are MNHEY and SVGAGI. CDR3 DNA: TGTGCCAGCAGTTACCTCCCTCTCAACGAAAAACTGTTTTTT. Its protein is CASSYLPLNEKLFF.

The chain recombines TRBV7-9 with TRBJ1-1, with a possible D match to TRBD1 (6 bases). The length of the CDR3 is 16 residues. The germline V and J ends were trimmed by 4 bases and 1 base, with 16 bases remaining between them. Germline V CDR1 and CDR2: SEHNR, FQNEAQ (reference sequence). Written as DNA, the CDR3 is TGTGCCAGCAGCTATCTCGGGGGGCAGGGGAACACTGAAGCTTTCTTT. The encoded protein is CASSYLGGQGNTEAFF.

The chain combines TRBV14 with TRBJ1-6; perhaps TRBD1 as D (6 bases). The germline CDR1 and CDR2 sequences are SGHDN and FVKESK. The CDR3 totals 13 residues. Trimming removed 0 bases from V and 13 bases from J, with 10 bases in between. Written as DNA, the CDR3 is TGTGCCAGCAGCCAAGATGGGGGGCCGCCCCTCCACTTT. Its translation is CASSQDGGPPLHF.

This clone was detected only once. The V call is TRBV19, the J call TRBJ1-2; 11 bases align to TRBD1. J was trimmed by 4 bases and V by 6 bases; bases with no gene match: 7. The CDR3 contains 15 residues. The germline gives CDR1 LNHDA, CDR2 SQIVND (reference sequence). The CDR3 region is CASRPGQGAGYGYTF. The CDR3 DNA is TGTGCCAGTAGACCCGGACAGGGGGCAGGCTATGGCTACACCTTC. The full variable domain, its missing parts supplied by reference TRBV19 and TRBJ1-2, is DGGITQSPKYLFRKEGQNVTLSCEQNLNHDAMYWYRQDPGQGLRLIYYSQIVNDFQKGDIAEGYSVSREKKESFPLTVTSAQKNPTAFYLCASRPGQGAGYGYTFGSGTRLTVV.

The chain employs TRBV6-5 and TRBJ2-7, with a possible D match to TRBD2 (6 bases). The CDR3 totals 15 residues. Germline V CDR1 and CDR2: MNHEY, SVGAGI. The V gene lost 2 bases and the J gene lost 4 bases, with 15 bases spanning the gap. In DNA, the CDR3 is TGTGCCAGCAGTTACGGGATAGCGGCACAGTACGAGCAGTACTTC. This sequence encodes CASSYGIAAQYEQYF.

The rearrangement joins TRBV6-5 to TRBJ1-6; D remains unclear. Germline V gene data show CDR1 as MNHEY and CDR2 as SVGAGI. The V gene lost 1 base and the J gene lost 0 bases, with 7 bases spanning the gap. The CDR3 covers 16 residues. CDR3 residues: CASSYYRNSYNSPLHF. CDR3 DNA sequence: TGTGCCAGCAGTTACTATCGGAACTCCTATAATTCACCCCTCCACTTT.

The chain couples TRBV19 to TRBJ1-1; D gene unclear. Per germline, CDR1 LNHDA and CDR2 SQIVND (reference sequence). This CDR3 is built from 11 residues. Deletions cut 5 bases from V and 8 bases from J, with 9 bases between. DNA for the CDR3: TGTGCCAGTAGTTTGGCACGGGAAGCTTTCTTT. It is translated as CASSLAREAFF.

The genes are TRBV6-1 and TRBJ1-2, with a tentative D call TRBD1 (5 bases). This CDR3 is built from 17 residues. Germline V lookup: CDR1 MNHNS, CDR2 SASEGT. With 1 base removed from V and 2 bases from J, the gap between germline ends came to 17 bases. The chain's CDR3 is CASSEGSSAGLNYGYTF. In DNA, the CDR3 is TGTGCCAGCAGTGAAGGTAGCTCTGCAGGGCTAAACTATGGCTACACCTTC.